A single count supports the clone carrying this T cell receptor beta chain. Its antigen is not known. Assay used: immunoSEQ multiplex PCR; TCRdb lists only in-frame clones, some missing. The table records 100,000 to 150,000 clones, more than 90% of them present only once. The CDR3 loop spans 14 amino acids. Germline CDR1 is LNHNV and CDR2 is YYDKDF (reference sequence). V lost 0 bases to trimming and J lost 1 base, with 4 bases between them. This specimen comes from a study of T cell responses to AZD1222 COVID-19 vaccine. Study-wide results and limits: Targets within unmutated variant regions were reportedly found for nearly half of spike-specific TCRs.

The TCR originated in an adult who received the AZD1222 COVID-19 vaccine. The chain joins TRBV15 to TRBJ1-5, with D hard to call. Sequenced here: peripheral blood, sampled 28 days after the second AZD1222 dose. CDR3 DNA: TGTGCCACCAGCAGAGATGGGAGCAATCAGCCCCAGCATTTT. Its protein is CATSRDGSNQPQHF.